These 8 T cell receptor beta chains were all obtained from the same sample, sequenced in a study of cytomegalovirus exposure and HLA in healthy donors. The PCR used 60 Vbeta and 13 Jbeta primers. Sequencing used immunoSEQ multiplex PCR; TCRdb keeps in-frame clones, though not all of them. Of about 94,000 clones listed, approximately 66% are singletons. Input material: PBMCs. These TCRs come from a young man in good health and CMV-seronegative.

The CDR3 spells CASSSLKLAGVRTDTQYF. The CDR3 region has the DNA TGTGCCAGCAGTTCTCTTAAACTAGCGGGGGTTCGCACAGATACGCAGTATTTT. This rearrangement joins TRBV28 to TRBJ2-3, with 11 bases identical to TRBD2. CDR3 size: 18 residues. Germline values: CDR1 MDHEN, CDR2 SYDVKM. The V and J ends lost 4 bases and 1 base, in that order; junction bases with no gene match: 10.

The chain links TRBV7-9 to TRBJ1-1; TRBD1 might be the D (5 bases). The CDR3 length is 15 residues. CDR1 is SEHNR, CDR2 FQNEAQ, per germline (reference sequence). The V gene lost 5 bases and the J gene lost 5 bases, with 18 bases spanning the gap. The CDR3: CASSQGVGNGTEAFF. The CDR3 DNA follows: TGTGCCAGCAGCCAAGGGGTTGGTAATGGGACTGAAGCTTTCTTT.

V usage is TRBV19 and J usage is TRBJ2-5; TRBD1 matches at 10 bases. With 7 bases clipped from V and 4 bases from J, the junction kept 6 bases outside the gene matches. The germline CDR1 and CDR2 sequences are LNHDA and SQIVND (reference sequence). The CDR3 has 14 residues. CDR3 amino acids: CASTPGTGVETQYF. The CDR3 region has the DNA TGTGCCAGTACCCCCGGGACAGGGGTAGAGACCCAGTACTTC.

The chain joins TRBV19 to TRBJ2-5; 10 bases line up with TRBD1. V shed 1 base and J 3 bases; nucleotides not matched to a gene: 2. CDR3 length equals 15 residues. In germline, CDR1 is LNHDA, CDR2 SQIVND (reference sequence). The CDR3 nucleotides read TGTGCCAGTAGTATAGTTGGGACAGGGGAAGAGACCCAGTACTTC. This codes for CASSIVGTGEETQYF.

The CDR3 is CASSDSTGGSEQYF. The CDR3 DNA is TGTGCCAGCAGTGACTCGACAGGGGGAAGCGAGCAGTACTTC. The chain combines TRBV6-4 with TRBJ2-5; 9 bases are a match to TRBD1. The J call may not be correct, given that the DNA end is closer to TRBJ2-7. CDR3 length equals 14 residues. Germline CDR1 and CDR2: MRHNA and SNTAGT.

CDR3 nucleotide sequence: TGTGCCAGCAGCTCCGGGACAGGGAATTTCGAGCAGTACTTC. As protein: CASSSGTGNFEQYF. The V gene is TRBV6-5, the J gene TRBJ2-7; TRBD1 matches at 9 bases. CDR1 is MNHEY and CDR2 is SVGAGI in the germline V gene. CDR3 length: 14 residues. The V segment lost 6 bases and the J segment 6 bases; nucleotides outside the gene matches: 9.

The CDR3 here is CASSQDRGGSNTEAFF. For the CDR3, the DNA is TGTGCCAGCAGCCAAGACAGGGGCGGAAGTAACACTGAAGCTTTCTTT. The gene calls are TRBV11-1 and TRBJ1-1; 8 nucleotides line up with TRBD1. J lost 2 bases, V lost 5 bases, and 10 bases had no gene match. Germline assignment: CDR1 SGHAT and CDR2 FQDESV (reference sequence). The CDR3 spans 16 residues.

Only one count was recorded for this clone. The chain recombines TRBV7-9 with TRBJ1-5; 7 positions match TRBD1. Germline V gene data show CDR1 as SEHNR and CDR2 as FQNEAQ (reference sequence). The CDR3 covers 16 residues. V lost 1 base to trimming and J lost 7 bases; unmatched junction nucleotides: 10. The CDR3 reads CASSLVRQGIGQPQHF. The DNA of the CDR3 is TGTGCCAGCAGCTTAGTCCGACAGGGAATAGGGCAGCCCCAGCATTTT.